Listed below are T cell receptor beta chains from one sample, sequenced in a study of shared clonotypes between healthy human individuals. TCRdb keeps only in-frame clones here, not all; method: immunoSEQ multiplex PCR. The sample contains under 2.5 million clones, 85% to 95% of which appear only once. The sequencing sample was made of naive CD4+ T cells from PBMCs. These receptors all stem from a man in his late teens or twenties in good health. Some clones in this sample may be carry-over from other donors' samples. CDR3s include the opening cysteine and the closing phenylalanine or tryptophan. A D gene is named only where the DNA matches it firmly. Clone sizes are given selectively: once, few, many, or a class where the clone is expanded.

D gene | J gene | V gene | clone size | CDR3 protein | CDR3 DNA
TRBD1 | TRBJ2-5 | TRBV5-4 | - | CASSPGTGLSQETQYF | TGTGCCAGCAGCCCAGGGACAGGGCTGTCACAAGAGACCCAGTACTTC
TRBD2 | TRBJ2-1 | TRBV6-6 | - | CASSYSLAGGVAEQFF | TGTGCCAGCAGTTACTCCCTAGCGGGAGGGGTTGCTGAGCAGTTCTTC
- | TRBJ2-3 | TRBV5-6 | - | CASSLRRRTDTQYF | TGTGCCAGCAGCTTACGGCGCCGAACAGATACGCAGTATTTT
- | TRBJ1-2 | TRBV18 | once | CASSPSVGVVGYTF | TGTGCCAGCTCACCGTCAGTGGGGGTAGTTGGCTACACCTTC
- | TRBJ1-6 | TRBV5-1 | once | CASRSEGDSPLHF | TGCGCCAGCAGGTCAGAAGGCGATTCACCCCTCCACTTT
TRBD2 | TRBJ2-1 | TRBV9 | - | CASSGIRGGSGEQFF | TGTGCCAGCAGCGGGATAAGGGGCGGGAGTGGCGAGCAGTTCTTC
- | TRBJ2-7 | TRBV7-3 | - | CASSLGSGQSYEQYF | TGTGCCAGCAGCCTTGGTAGCGGTCAGAGCTACGAGCAGTACTTC
- | TRBJ2-1 | TRBV5-1 | - | CASSSQGGEQFF | TGCGCCAGCAGCTCACAGGGCGGTGAGCAGTTCTTC
TRBD1 | TRBJ2-6 | TRBV28 | - | CASSLLPGQGSFSGANVLTF | TGTGCCAGCAGTTTATTACCCGGACAGGGGAGTTTTTCTGGGGCCAACGTCCTGACTTTC
- | TRBJ1-1 | TRBV11-2 | few | CASSLFREQGTEAFF | TGTGCCAGCAGCTTATTCAGGGAACAGGGCACTGAAGCTTTCTTT
- | TRBJ1-5 | TRBV10-3 | few | CAISVGEDQPQHF | TGTGCCATCAGTGTCGGGGAGGATCAGCCCCAGCATTTT
TRBD2 | TRBJ2-5 | TRBV28 | - | CASTGLAGVMETQYF | TGTGCCAGCACCGGACTAGCGGGAGTAATGGAGACCCAGTACTTC
TRBD1 | TRBJ1-2 | TRBV27 | - | CASSRWTGGSYGYTF | TGTGCCAGCAGTCGTTGGACAGGGGGCAGCTATGGCTACACCTTC
TRBD2 | TRBJ2-3 | TRBV7-8 | - | CASGLAGTDTQYF | TGTGCCAGCGGGCTAGCGGGCACAGATACGCAGTATTTT
- | TRBJ2-5 | TRBV5-4 | - | CASSFKGVGETQYF | TGTGCCAGCAGCTTCAAGGGGGTTGGAGAGACCCAGTACTTC
TRBD1 | TRBJ1-1 | TRBV6-5 | - | CASSYYRAGGTEAFF | TGTGCCAGCAGTTATTATCGGGCAGGGGGCACTGAAGCTTTCTTT
- | TRBJ1-2 | TRBV2 | - | CASSELGDGYTF | TGTGCCAGCAGTGAATTGGGGGATGGCTACACCTTC
TRBD2 | TRBJ2-1 | TRBV2 | - | CASQKRLAGDAEPYNEQFF | TGTGCCAGCCAGAAGAGACTAGCGGGAGACGCCGAGCCTTACAATGAGCAGTTCTTC
- | TRBJ1-2 | TRBV5-1 | once | CASSFGTNYGYTF | TGCGCCAGCAGCTTTGGCACTAACTATGGCTACACCTTC
- | TRBJ1-1 | TRBV5-1 | - | CASSLDRWNTEAFF | TGCGCCAGCAGCTTGGACAGATGGAACACTGAAGCTTTCTTT
TRBD2 | TRBJ2-1 | TRBV7-9 | - | CASSSRTSGRLTYNEQFF | TGTGCCAGCAGCTCGCGGACTAGCGGGAGGTTAACCTACAATGAGCAGTTCTTC
- | TRBJ1-2 | TRBV20-1 | once | CSARVFYESF | TGCAGTGCTAGAGTCTTTTATGAGTCCTTC
- | TRBJ2-7 | TRBV6-5 | - | CASSRPSGGNYEQYF | TGTGCCAGCAGCAGGCCGTCAGGGGGGAACTACGAGCAGTACTTC
- | TRBJ1-2 | TRBV10-3 | - | CAISESRSGRYGYTF | TGTGCCATCAGTGAGTCGAGGTCAGGAAGGTATGGCTACACCTTC
- | TRBJ1-5 | TRBV28 | - | CASSLGVPSNQPQHF | TGTGCCAGCAGCTTGGGGGTCCCCAGCAATCAGCCCCAGCATTTT
TRBD1 | TRBJ2-3 | TRBV7-3 | - | CASSPGQGLDTQYF | TGTGCCAGCAGCCCGGGACAGGGCTTGGATACGCAGTATTTT
- | TRBJ2-2 | TRBV9 | - | CASSGNHLNLNTGELFF | TGTGCCAGCAGCGGGAATCACTTGAACCTAAACACCGGGGAGCTGTTTTTT
- | TRBJ2-1 | TRBV27 | few | CASSWVVGMEQFF | TGTGCCAGCAGTTGGGTCGTGGGAATGGAGCAGTTCTTC
TRBD1 | TRBJ1-2 | TRBV5-1 | - | CASSPGTGGNYGYTF | TGCGCCAGCAGCCCCGGGACAGGGGGGAACTATGGCTACACCTTC
- | TRBJ1-4 | TRBV7-2 | - | CASSQDRWDEKLFF | TGTGCCAGCAGCCAGGACCGATGGGATGAAAAACTGTTTTTT
TRBD2 | TRBJ2-1 | TRBV11-3 | - | CASSPPGLAGSEQFF | TGTGCCAGCAGCCCACCGGGACTAGCGGGTTCTGAGCAGTTCTTC
- | TRBJ2-7 | TRBV29-1 | - | CSVRGRQVYEQYF | TGCAGCGTGAGAGGGAGACAGGTCTACGAGCAGTACTTC
TRBD2 | TRBJ2-7 | TRBV6-5 | - | CASSYGRGAYEQYF | TGTGCCAGCAGTTACGGCCGGGGGGCCTACGAGCAGTACTTC
TRBD2 | TRBJ2-7 | TRBV7-9 | - | CASSSWTSGSYYEQYF | TGTGCCAGCAGCTCCTGGACTAGCGGGAGCTACTACGAGCAGTACTTC
- | TRBJ1-6 | TRBV27 | once | CASSFRGSPLHF | TGTGCCAGCAGTTTCCGGGGGTCACCCCTCCACTTT
TRBD2 | TRBJ2-1 | TRBV11-3 | - | CASSLTSQLAGGDNEQFF | TGTGCCAGCAGCTTAACCTCCCAACTAGCGGGAGGCGACAATGAGCAGTTCTTC